Listed here is a single T cell receptor beta chain. Antigen unknown. This entry belongs to a study of cytomegalovirus exposure and HLA in healthy donors. Findings and caveats of the study: The presence/absence work took it that sequencing depth was about the same across donors. Reports showed the classifier diagnosing cytomegalovirus status with high specificity and sensitivity.

The primer mix had 60 Vbeta and 13 Jbeta primers. Repertoires were generated with immunoSEQ multiplex PCR, while TCRdb's copy carries only in-frame clones and drops some. The data contain 130,000 to 150,000 clones, roughly 80% of them seen just once; the ten biggest clones take up more than 0.95%. The germline V gene has CDR1 SGHAT and CDR2 FQNNGV. This CDR3 has 12 amino acids. Trimming pared 5 bases from V and 5 bases from J, leaving 9 bases between. The chain couples TRBV11-2 to TRBJ1-2; D perhaps matches TRBD1 (5 bases). This sequence originates from a man aged 18 to 30 in good health and CMV-seronegative. Sequenced sample: PBMCs. The CDR3 region is CASSVQGYGYTF. The CDR3 DNA is TGTGCCAGCAGCGTCCAGGGATATGGCTACACCTTC.